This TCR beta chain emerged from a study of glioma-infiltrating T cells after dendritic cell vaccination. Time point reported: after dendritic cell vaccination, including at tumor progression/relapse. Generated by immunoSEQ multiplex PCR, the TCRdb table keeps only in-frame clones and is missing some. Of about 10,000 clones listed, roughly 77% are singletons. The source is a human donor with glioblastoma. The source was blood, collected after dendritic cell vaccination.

This CDR3 is CASSLLRGTGYNEQFF. The CDR3 DNA reads TGTGCCAGCAGCTTATTGCGGGGAACCGGCTACAATGAGCAGTTCTTC. V gene TRBV7-8 combines with J gene TRBJ2-1; maybe TRBD2 (6 bases). V lost 2 bases and J lost 3, with 14 bases in between. The CDR3 loop spans 16 amino acids. CDR1 and CDR2 (germline): SGHVS, FQNEAQ.